The present TCR beta chain was sequenced within a study of blood T cell repertoires in COVID-19. For the study at large: COVID-19 samples collected from the United States, Italy and Spain covered acute and convalescent phases.

The CDR3 has 14 residues. The germline gives CDR1 MNHNS, CDR2 SASEGT. V was pared by 1 base and J by 9 bases, with 13 bases between. The protocol was immunoSEQ multiplex PCR, while the TCRdb copy is restricted to in-frame clones and leaves out a portion. The repertoire holds 250,000 or so clones, with around nine tenths as singletons. This clonotype was sampled from a woman under 30 who had recovered from COVID-19. The sequenced material came from PBMCs or T cells enriched from blood (not recorded which). This chain links TRBV6-1 with TRBJ1-5; D gene unclear. CDR3 residues: CASSEGFAGTPQHF. CDR3 DNA sequence: TGTGCCAGCAGTGAAGGGTTCGCAGGTACGCCCCAGCATTTT.